This T cell receptor beta chain was found in a study of cytomegalovirus exposure and HLA in healthy donors. Study-wide findings and caveats: Later analysis identified several of the most significant clusters that appeared linked to common viral pathogens.

Per germline, CDR1 LNHDA and CDR2 SQIVND (reference sequence). Trimming left V 6 bases short and J 0 bases short, with 6 bases between. This CDR3 comprises 13 residues. At collection, donors were nominally healthy, but unrecorded immune exposures were probable. On this clone itself: Its antigen remains unknown.

PCR involved 60 Vbeta and 13 Jbeta primers. Here immunoSEQ multiplex PCR was the method, and the copy in TCRdb shows in-frame clones only, minus some. Here the sample spans 100,000 to 150,000 clones, roughly 79% being singletons. The receptor was isolated from a man aged 18 to 30 in good health and CMV-seronegative. The sequenced sample was PBMCs. This rearrangement joins TRBV19 to TRBJ1-3; TRBD1 is a possible D gene (5 bases). CDR3 in amino acids: CASRDISGNTIYF. The DNA for the CDR3 is TGTGCCAGTAGGGACATCTCTGGAAACACCATATATTTT.